Listed below are T cell receptor beta chains from one sample, sequenced in a study of cytomegalovirus exposure and HLA in healthy donors. Data came from immunoSEQ multiplex PCR; TCRdb stores just in-frame clones and leaves some out. In all, the sample yields under 40,000 clones. Sequencing input: PBMCs. These TCRs come from a woman between 35 and 50 years old in good health and CMV-seropositive. The CDR3 runs from the conserved cysteine through the conserved F or W. D genes are given only for firm matches.

D gene,V gene,J gene,CDR3 DNA,CDR3 protein
NA,TRBV5-1,TRBJ1-1,TGCGCCAGCAGCTCCTTCGAGACTGGTAGGACTGAAGCTTTCTTT,CASSSFETGRTEAFF
NA,TRBV5-1,TRBJ2-5,TGCGCCAGCAGCTTGGCAGCCAGGGGGGAGGAGACCCAGTACTTC,CASSLAARGEETQYF
NA,TRBV25-1,TRBJ1-5,TGTGCCAGCAGTTATTTTGGTGGCCGGGGGGATCAGCCCCAGCATTTT,CASSYFGGRGDQPQHF
NA,TRBV30,TRBJ2-7,TGTGCCTGGAGTCCCCACGGGGGGCCACTCTACGAGCAGTACTTC,CAWSPHGGPLYEQYF
NA,TRBV7-2,TRBJ2-2,TGTGCCAGCAGCTTAGCTCTCGGGGAGCTGTTTTTT,CASSLALGELFF
NA,TRBV7-2,TRBJ2-2,TGTGCCAGCAGCCCCCGGGGATCTAACACCGGGGAGCTGTTTTTT,CASSPRGSNTGELFF
TRBD1,TRBV5-5,TRBJ2-7,TGTGCCAGCAGGGACAGGGAGTTCTCGTACGAGCAGTACTTC,CASRDREFSYEQYF
TRBD1,TRBV7-7,TRBJ1-1,TGTGCTAGCAGCTTAGGACAGGGAACTGAAGCTTTCTTT,CASSLGQGTEAFF
NA,TRBV5-4,TRBJ1-2,TGTGCCAGCACCACGGCCAGGGGCTATGGCTACACCTTC,CASTTARGYGYTF
NA,TRBV9,TRBJ2-5,TGTGCCAGCAGCGCTAGCCTAGGGCAGGAGACCCAGTACTTC,CASSASLGQETQYF
NA,TRBV5-1,TRBJ2-2,TGCGCCAGCAAGAGACAGCCCTTAACCGGGGAGCTGTTTTTT,CASKRQPLTGELFF
NA,TRBV6-5,TRBJ1-2,TGTGCCAGCAGGGCTAACAGGGAAAATGGCTACACCTTC,CASRANRENGYTF
NA,TRBV27,TRBJ2-1,TGTGCCAGCAGTTTTTTAGGGGGGGGGTACGCTCCCTACAATGAGCAGTTCTTC,CASSFLGGGYAPYNEQFF
TRBD2,TRBV6-1,TRBJ2-3,TGTGCCAGCAGTGAAGCCCTGGGCGGGAGGTCCACAGATACGCAGTATTTT,CASSEALGGRSTDTQYF
NA,TRBV9,TRBJ2-2,TGTGCCAGCAGACCGGGGGGCCGCACCGGGGAGCTGTTTTTT,CASRPGGRTGELFF
TRBD2,TRBV7-8,TRBJ2-3,TGTGCCAGTAGCGGGGGGTCAGCAGATACGCAGTATTTT,CASSGGSADTQYF
TRBD1,TRBV30,TRBJ2-7,TGTGCCTGGAGTAAACCGGGACAGGGTTTAACCTACGAGCAGTACTTC,CAWSKPGQGLTYEQYF
NA,TRBV6-5,TRBJ2-7,TGTGCCAGCAGTCCTAGCTCCCTATACGAGCAGTACTTC,CASSPSSLYEQYF
NA,TRBV21-1,TRBJ1-2,TGTGCCAGCAGCCCACCCCACCCCCTCATACAGGGGTGTTTTGGCTACACCTTC,CASSPPHPLIQGCFGYTF
TRBD2,TRBV4-3,TRBJ2-1,TGCGCCAGCAGCCAAGAAATTGTGCGAGCGGGGAACAATGAGCAGTTCTTC,CASSQEIVRAGNNEQFF
TRBD1,TRBV6-1,TRBJ2-2,TGTGCCAGCGACAGGGGGAACACCGGGGAGCTGTTTTTT,CASDRGNTGELFF
NA,TRBV5-1,TRBJ2-2,TGCGCCAGCGCCCGGGAAGGGGGTCACACCGGGGAGCTGTTTTTT,CASAREGGHTGELFF
TRBD1,TRBV28,TRBJ2-1,TGTGCCCTAGGGGGACAGGGGAATGAGCAGTTCTTC,CALGGQGNEQFF
TRBD1,TRBV7-6,TRBJ2-7,TGTGCCAGCAGCTCATATCCGGGACAGGGGGGGCTCGGCGAGCAGTACTTC,CASSSYPGQGGLGEQYF
TRBD1,TRBV30,TRBJ1-2,TGTGCCTGGATAAAGGATCAGGGGGCAATCCGCACCTTC,CAWIKDQGAIRTF
NA,TRBV7-9,TRBJ2-1,TGTGCCAGCAGCCACCCTGGCAGGGCGGTCAATGAGCAGTTCTTC,CASSHPGRAVNEQFF
NA,TRBV5-1,TRBJ1-1,TGCGCCAGCAGCTTGGGAAACGGGGACACTGAAGCTTTCTTT,CASSLGNGDTEAFF